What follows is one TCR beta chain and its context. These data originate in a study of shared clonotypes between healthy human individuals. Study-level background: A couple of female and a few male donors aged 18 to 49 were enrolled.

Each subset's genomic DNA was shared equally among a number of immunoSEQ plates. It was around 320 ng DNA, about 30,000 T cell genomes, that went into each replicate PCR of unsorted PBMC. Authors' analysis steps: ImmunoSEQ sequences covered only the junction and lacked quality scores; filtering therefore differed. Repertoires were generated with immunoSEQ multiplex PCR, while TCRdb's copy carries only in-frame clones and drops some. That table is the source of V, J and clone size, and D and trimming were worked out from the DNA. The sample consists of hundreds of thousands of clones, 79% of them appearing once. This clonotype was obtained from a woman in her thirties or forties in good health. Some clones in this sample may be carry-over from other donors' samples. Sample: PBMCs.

DNA for the CDR3: TGTGCCAGCCAAATGAGGGCAGGACTGACCTACGAGCAGTACTTC. Translation gives CASQMRAGLTYEQYF. The chain uses TRBV27 and TRBJ2-7; a weak D match, TRBD2 (5 bases). CDR3 length equals 15 residues. Trimming shortened V by 8 bases and J by 2 bases, and 19 bases separated the two germline ends. Germline CDR1 reads MNHEY; CDR2 reads SMNVEV (reference sequence).